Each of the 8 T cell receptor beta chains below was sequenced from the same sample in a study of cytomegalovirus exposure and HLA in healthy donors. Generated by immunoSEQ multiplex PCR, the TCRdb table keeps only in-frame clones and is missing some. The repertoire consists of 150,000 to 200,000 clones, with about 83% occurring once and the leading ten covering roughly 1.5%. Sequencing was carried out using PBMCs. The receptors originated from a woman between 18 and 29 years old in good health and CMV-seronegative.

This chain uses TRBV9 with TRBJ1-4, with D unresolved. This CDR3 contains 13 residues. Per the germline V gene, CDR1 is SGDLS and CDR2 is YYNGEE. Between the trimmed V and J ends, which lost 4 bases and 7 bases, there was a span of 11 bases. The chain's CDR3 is CASSRIIGEKLFF. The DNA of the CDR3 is TGTGCCAGCAGCCGTATCATCGGTGAAAAACTGTTTTTT.

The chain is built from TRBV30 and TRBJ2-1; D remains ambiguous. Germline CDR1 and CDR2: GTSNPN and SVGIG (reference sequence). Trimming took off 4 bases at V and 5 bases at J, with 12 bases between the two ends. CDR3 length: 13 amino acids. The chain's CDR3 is CAWNPLGNNEQFF. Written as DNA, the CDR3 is TGTGCCTGGAACCCCCTAGGTAACAATGAGCAGTTCTTC.

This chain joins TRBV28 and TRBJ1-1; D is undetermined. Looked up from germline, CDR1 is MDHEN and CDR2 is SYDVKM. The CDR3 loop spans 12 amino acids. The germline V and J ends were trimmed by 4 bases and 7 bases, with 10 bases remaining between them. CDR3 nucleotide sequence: TGTGCCAGCAGTTCAGCCTACAGTGAAGCTTTCTTT. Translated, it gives CASSSAYSEAFF.

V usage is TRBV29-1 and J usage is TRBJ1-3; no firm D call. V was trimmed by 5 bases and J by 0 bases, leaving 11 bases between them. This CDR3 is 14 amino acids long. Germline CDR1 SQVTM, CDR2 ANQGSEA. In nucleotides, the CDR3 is TGCAGCGTTCCCCCGGGGAACTCTGGAAACACCATATATTTT. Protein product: CSVPPGNSGNTIYF.

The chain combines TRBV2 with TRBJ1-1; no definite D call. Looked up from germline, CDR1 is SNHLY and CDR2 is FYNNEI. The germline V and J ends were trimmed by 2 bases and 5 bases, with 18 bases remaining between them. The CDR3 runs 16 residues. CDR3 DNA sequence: TGTGCCAGCAGTGAACGCAAGTGGAGTGAGTGGACTGAAGCTTTCTTT. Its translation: CASSERKWSEWTEAFF.

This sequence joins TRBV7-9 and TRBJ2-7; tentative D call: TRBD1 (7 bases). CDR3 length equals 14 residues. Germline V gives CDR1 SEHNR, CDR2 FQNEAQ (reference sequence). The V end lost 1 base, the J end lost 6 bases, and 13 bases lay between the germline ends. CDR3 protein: CASSLGGTVGEQYF. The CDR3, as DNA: TGTGCCAGCAGCTTAGGCGGGACAGTGGGCGAGCAGTACTTC.

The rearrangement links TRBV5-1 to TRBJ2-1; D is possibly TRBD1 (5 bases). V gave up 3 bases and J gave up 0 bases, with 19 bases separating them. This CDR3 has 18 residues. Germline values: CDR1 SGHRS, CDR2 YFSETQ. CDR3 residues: CASSSKTGPHSSYNEQFF. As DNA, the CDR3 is TGCGCCAGCAGCTCGAAAACAGGTCCCCATAGCTCCTACAATGAGCAGTTCTTC.

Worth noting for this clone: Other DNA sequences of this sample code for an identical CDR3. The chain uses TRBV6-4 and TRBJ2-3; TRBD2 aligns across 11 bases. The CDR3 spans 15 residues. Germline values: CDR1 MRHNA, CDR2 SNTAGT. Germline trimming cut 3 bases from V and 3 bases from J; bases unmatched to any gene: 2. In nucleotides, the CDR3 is TGTGCCAGCAGTGATAGCGGGGGGGCTACAGATACGCAGTATTTT. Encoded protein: CASSDSGGATDTQYF.